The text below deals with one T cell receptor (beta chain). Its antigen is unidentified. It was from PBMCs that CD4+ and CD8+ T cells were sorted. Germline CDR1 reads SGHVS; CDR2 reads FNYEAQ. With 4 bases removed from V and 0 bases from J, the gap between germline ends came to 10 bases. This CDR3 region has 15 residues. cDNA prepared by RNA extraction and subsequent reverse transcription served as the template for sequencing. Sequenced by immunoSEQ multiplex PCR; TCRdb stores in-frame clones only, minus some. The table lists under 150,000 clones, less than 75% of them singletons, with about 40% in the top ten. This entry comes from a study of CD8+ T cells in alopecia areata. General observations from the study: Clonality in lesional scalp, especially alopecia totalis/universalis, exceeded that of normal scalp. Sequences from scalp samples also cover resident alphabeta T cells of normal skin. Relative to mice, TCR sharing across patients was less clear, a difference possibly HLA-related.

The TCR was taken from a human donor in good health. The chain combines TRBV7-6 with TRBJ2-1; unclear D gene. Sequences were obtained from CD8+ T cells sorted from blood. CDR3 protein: CASSSRPSSYNEQFF. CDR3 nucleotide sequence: TGTGCCAGCAGCTCCCGCCCGAGCTCCTACAATGAGCAGTTCTTC. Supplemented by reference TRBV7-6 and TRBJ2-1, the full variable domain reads GAGVSQSPRYKVTKRGQDVALRCDPISGHVSLYWYRQALGQGPEFLTYFNYEAQQDKSGLPNDRFSAERPEGSISTLTIQRTEQRDSAMYRCASSSRPSSYNEQFFGPGTRLTVL.